Each of the 9 T cell receptor beta chains below was sequenced from the same sample in a study of blood T cell repertoires in COVID-19. The repertoire was sequenced with immunoSEQ multiplex PCR; TCRdb's copy has only in-frame clones and lacks some. Here the sample spans about 250,000 clones, around 83% being singletons. Sequencing was performed on peripheral blood. These receptors were collected from a man between 40 and 49 years old with active or convalescent COVID-19.

CDR3 protein: CASNRGQGAETQYF. Written as DNA, the CDR3 is TGTGCCAGCAATCGGGGACAGGGGGCTGAGACCCAGTACTTC. The chain has TRBV28 and TRBJ2-5; 12 bases align to TRBD1. From germline, CDR1 is MDHEN and CDR2 SYDVKM. The length of the CDR3 is 14 residues. The J segment lost 5 bases and the V segment lost 7 bases, leaving 5 bases of the junction unmatched.

The genes are TRBV11-1 and TRBJ1-1; possibly TRBD1 for D (6 bases). V dropped 6 bases and J dropped 5 bases, with 13 bases sitting between them. The CDR3 sequence is 13 residues long. Germline-derived CDR1 and CDR2 are SGHAT and FQDESV (reference sequence). The CDR3 sequence: CASSPTGMTEAFF. The CDR3 nucleotides read TGTGCCAGCAGTCCTACAGGGATGACTGAAGCTTTCTTT. Full variable domain (missing parts from reference TRBV11-1 and TRBJ1-1): EAEVAQSPRYKITEKSQAVAFWCDPISGHATLYWYRQILGQGPELLVQFQDESVVDDSQLPKDRFSAERLKGVDSTLKIQPAELGDSAMYLCASSPTGMTEAFFGQGTRLTVV.

V usage is TRBV19 and J usage is TRBJ1-5; no firm D call. Germline CDR1 LNHDA, CDR2 SQIVND (reference sequence). V was trimmed by 3 bases and J by 5 bases, leaving 14 bases between them. The CDR3 consists of 15 residues. CDR3 amino acids: CASSIARKNYQPQHF. Written as DNA, the CDR3 is TGTGCCAGTAGTATTGCGAGGAAGAATTATCAGCCCCAGCATTTT.

The V call is TRBV19, the J call TRBJ1-2, with D perhaps TRBD1 (6 bases). The CDR3 is 17 residues long. The germline V gene has CDR1 LNHDA and CDR2 SQIVND (reference sequence). Trimming took 10 bases from V and 3 from J, leaving 27 bases between them. The CDR3 protein is CATYYLQGGGLDYGYTF. CDR3 DNA: TGTGCCACCTATTACTTACAGGGCGGGGGACTAGACTATGGCTACACCTTC.

This chain connects TRBV11-3 to TRBJ2-1, with a possible D match to TRBD1 (6 bases). Between the trimmed V and J ends, which lost 1 base and 12 bases, there was a span of 16 bases. CDR3 length equals 14 residues. CDR1 SGHNT and CDR2 YENEEA come from the germline V gene. The CDR3 protein is CASSLGSQGQGQFF. For the CDR3, the DNA is TGTGCCAGCAGCTTAGGGTCACAGGGCCAAGGGCAGTTCTTC. The full variable domain, its missing parts supplied by reference TRBV11-3 and TRBJ2-1, is EAGVVQSPRYKIIEKKQPVAFWCNPISGHNTLYWYLQNLGQGPELLIRYENEEAVDDSQLPKDRFSAERLKGVDSTLKIQPAELGDSAVYLCASSLGSQGQGQFFGPGTRLTVL.

The chain recombines TRBV11-3 with TRBJ2-1; the D is unclear. Trimming shortened V by 1 base and J by 4 bases, and 8 bases separated the two germline ends. This CDR3 is 14 amino acids long. Per germline, CDR1 SGHNT and CDR2 YENEEA. The CDR3 nucleotides read TGTGCCAGCAGCTTAGGAGGAGTGTACAATGAGCAGTTCTTC. Amino acids: CASSLGGVYNEQFF.

The DNA for the CDR3 is TGTGCCAGCAGCCCATCCGCGGGAAACCTCTATGGCTACACCTTC. This encodes CASSPSAGNLYGYTF. The V and J genes are TRBV6-6 and TRBJ1-2; D uncertain. Trimming removed 6 bases at V and 4 bases at J, with 18 bases between. Germline-derived CDR1 and CDR2 are MNHNY and SVGAGI (reference sequence). CDR3 size: 15 residues.

V and J are TRBV24-1 and TRBJ1-2; D is uncertain. The germline V and J ends were trimmed by 6 bases and 0 bases, with 10 bases remaining between them. CDR3 length: 14 amino acids. Germline assignment: CDR1 KGHDR and CDR2 SFDVKD. The CDR3: CATSYSGTNYGYTF. The DNA of the CDR3 is TGTGCCACCAGTTACTCAGGTACTAACTATGGCTACACCTTC.

The chain is built from TRBV20-1 and TRBJ1-2; no reliable D call. The CDR3 has 13 residues. From germline, CDR1 is DFQATT and CDR2 SNEGSKA (reference sequence). The ends were cut back, 3 bases at V and 4 bases at J, with 12 bases in the middle. The CDR3 loop reads CSASSGMFYGYTF. The CDR3 region has the DNA TGCAGTGCTAGTTCCGGGATGTTCTATGGCTACACCTTC.